The 15 T cell receptor beta chains listed next were all sequenced from one sample in a study of T cell responses to AZD1222 COVID-19 vaccine. Assay used: immunoSEQ multiplex PCR; TCRdb lists only in-frame clones, some missing. The sample carries about 47,000 clones, 80% recorded once. The source material was peripheral blood, sampled 28 days after the second dose of the MenACWY control vaccine. Receptor source: an adult who received the MenACWY meningococcal vaccine as a control.

There are a few counts of this clone. The gene calls are TRBV18 and TRBJ1-3; a weak D match, TRBD1 (5 bases). The CDR3 has 14 residues. Germline values: CDR1 KGHSH, CDR2 LQKENI. Trimming removed 1 base at V and 1 base at J, with 5 bases between. Written as DNA, the CDR3 is TGTGCCAGCTCACCACAGGGGTCTGGAAACACCATATATTTT. Amino acid sequence: CASSPQGSGNTIYF.

In DNA form, the CDR3 reads TGTGCCACCAGCAGAGATCTCAGGGCCCTTAACTATGGCTACACCTTC. It encodes CATSRDLRALNYGYTF. The chain recombines TRBV15 with TRBJ1-2, with D perhaps matching TRBD1 (5 bases). Germline assignment: CDR1 LNHNV and CDR2 YYDKDF (reference sequence). V shed 0 bases and J shed 1 base, with 12 bases lying between them. The CDR3 is 16 residues long.

This clone ranks as medium-sized (0.01 to 0.1%). This chain uses TRBV7-9 with TRBJ2-3; TRBD1 might be the D (6 bases). Germline V gene lookup returns CDR1 SEHNR and CDR2 FQNEAQ (reference sequence). This CDR3 region has 17 residues. The V end was cut by 1 base, the J end by 2 bases, with 16 bases between. In nucleotides, the CDR3 is TGTGCCAGCAGCTTAGTTGTAGGGGGACACCCCACAGATACGCAGTATTTT. Amino acids: CASSLVVGGHPTDTQYF.

V is TRBV6-5 and J is TRBJ1-1; 7 bases match TRBD1. V shed 7 bases, J shed 0 bases, and the junction held 8 bases outside the gene matches. CDR1 is MNHEY, CDR2 SVGAGI, per germline. CDR3 size: 15 residues. CDR3 bases: TGTGCCAGCACAGTAGAGGGGGCCTTGAACACTGAAGCTTTCTTT. Protein: CASTVEGALNTEAFF.

The J gene is TRBJ1-5, the V gene TRBV2; D uncertain. V shed 6 bases and J shed 0 bases, with 15 bases lying between them. CDR3 size: 16 residues. Germline CDR1 is SNHLY and CDR2 is FYNNEI. The CDR3 bases are TGTGCCAGCAGCAGATTGGGTTCTAATAGCAATCAGCCCCAGCATTTT. As protein: CASSRLGSNSNQPQHF.

The chain couples TRBV6-5 to TRBJ1-5; 7 bases map to TRBD1. The CDR3 spans 15 residues. The trim removed 7 bases at V and 3 bases at J, leaving 9 bases unmatched. The germline V gene encodes CDR1 MNHEY and CDR2 SVGAGI. The CDR3 nucleotides read TGTGCCAGCACCTCGGGACAGACCCTCAATCAGCCCCAGCATTTT. Its translation: CASTSGQTLNQPQHF.

The rearrangement joins TRBV6-5 to TRBJ1-1; unclear D gene. The CDR3 totals 13 residues. Deletions cut 5 bases from V and 7 bases from J, with 14 bases between. From germline, CDR1 is MNHEY and CDR2 SVGAGI. CDR3 sequence: CASSPGRSFEAFF. CDR3 DNA: TGTGCCAGCAGTCCCGGACGCTCATTTGAAGCTTTCTTT.

This rearrangement joins TRBV28 to TRBJ1-1, with TRBD1 identical over 12 bases. CDR3 size: 17 residues. V gave up 5 bases and J gave up 3 bases; unmatched junction bases: 10. Germline CDR1 reads MDHEN; CDR2 reads SYDVKM. This CDR3 reads CASSTPGQGASDTEAFF. The CDR3 DNA reads TGTGCCAGCAGTACTCCGGGACAGGGGGCGTCGGACACTGAAGCTTTCTTT.

The V and J genes are TRBV14 and TRBJ1-6, with 7 positions matching TRBD1. Germline V gives CDR1 SGHDN, CDR2 FVKESK. The ends lost 4 bases at V and 9 bases at J; junction bases unmatched: 9. The CDR3 is 15 residues long. The CDR3 DNA is TGTGCCAGCAGCCGCCCAGGGGGTATCCCTTCACCCCTCCACTTT. It is translated as CASSRPGGIPSPLHF.

This clone was observed a few times. The J gene is TRBJ1-6, the V gene TRBV18; D perhaps matches TRBD1 (6 bases). CDR3 size: 14 residues. Germline CDR1 KGHSH, CDR2 LQKENI. The V and J ends lost 3 bases and 7 bases respectively, with 10 bases between them. CDR3 sequence: CASSPQGLNSPLHF. The CDR3 DNA follows: TGTGCCAGCTCACCCCAGGGGCTGAATTCACCCCTCCACTTT.

The gene calls are TRBV28 and TRBJ1-2, with D hard to call. From germline, CDR1 is MDHEN and CDR2 SYDVKM. CDR3 length: 15 residues. The V and J ends lost 3 bases and 5 bases respectively, with 16 bases between them. The CDR3 here is CASSFSGTGQYGYTF. CDR3 DNA: TGTGCCAGCAGTTTCTCCGGTACCGGGCAATATGGCTACACCTTC.

The chain employs TRBV5-1 and TRBJ1-1; D not resolved. V dropped 4 bases and J dropped 11 bases, with 15 bases sitting between them. CDR3 length equals 12 residues. CDR1 SGHRS and CDR2 YFSETQ come from the germline V gene. CDR3 region: CASSPDGLDAFF. The CDR3 DNA reads TGCGCCAGCAGCCCGGACGGCCTTGACGCTTTCTTT.

Only one count was recorded for this clone. This chain links TRBV10-3 with TRBJ2-1, with TRBD1 matching 7 bases. CDR3 size: 14 residues. Germline assignment: CDR1 ENHRY and CDR2 SYGVKD. Trimming removed 10 bases from V and 2 bases from J; junction bases left unmatched: 8. The DNA for the CDR3 is TGTGCCACCCAACAGGGGATCCCCTACAATGAGCAGTTCTTC. Translation: CATQQGIPYNEQFF.

The genes are TRBV5-1 and TRBJ1-2; D is uncertain. V was trimmed by 4 bases and J by 7 bases, leaving 20 bases between them. CDR1 and CDR2 from the germline V gene are SGHRS and YFSETQ. This CDR3 has 15 residues. In nucleotides, the CDR3 is TGCGCCAGCAGCCCAAACCCCCTGGGGTTGGGTGGCTACACCTTC. Translating it yields CASSPNPLGLGGYTF.

This clone was seen a single time. CDR3 sequence: CASSANGRVAYGYTF. The CDR3 bases are TGTGCCAGCAGTGCAAACGGCAGGGTGGCGTATGGCTACACCTTC. The chain links TRBV7-9 to TRBJ1-2, with D tentatively TRBD1 (5 bases). The V gene lost 6 bases and the J gene lost 5 bases, with 19 bases spanning the gap. This CDR3 has 15 amino acids. Germline V gene data show CDR1 as SEHNR and CDR2 as FQNEAQ (reference sequence).